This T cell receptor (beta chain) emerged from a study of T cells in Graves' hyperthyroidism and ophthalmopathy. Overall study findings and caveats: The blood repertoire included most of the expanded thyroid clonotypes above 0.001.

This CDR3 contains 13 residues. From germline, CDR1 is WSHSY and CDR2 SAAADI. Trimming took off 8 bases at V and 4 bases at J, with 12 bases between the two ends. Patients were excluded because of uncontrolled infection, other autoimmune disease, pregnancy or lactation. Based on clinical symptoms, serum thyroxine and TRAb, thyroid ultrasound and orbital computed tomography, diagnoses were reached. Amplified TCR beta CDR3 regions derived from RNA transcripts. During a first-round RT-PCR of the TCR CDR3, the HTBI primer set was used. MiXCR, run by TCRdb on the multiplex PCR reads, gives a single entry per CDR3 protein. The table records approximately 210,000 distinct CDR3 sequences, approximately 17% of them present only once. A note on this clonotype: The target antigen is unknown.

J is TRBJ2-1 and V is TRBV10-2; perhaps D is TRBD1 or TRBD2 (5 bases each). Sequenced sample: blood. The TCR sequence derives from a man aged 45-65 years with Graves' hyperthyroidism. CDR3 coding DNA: TGCGCCAGCCGGGACCCCTCATACAATGAGCAGTTCTTC. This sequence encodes CASRDPSYNEQFF.